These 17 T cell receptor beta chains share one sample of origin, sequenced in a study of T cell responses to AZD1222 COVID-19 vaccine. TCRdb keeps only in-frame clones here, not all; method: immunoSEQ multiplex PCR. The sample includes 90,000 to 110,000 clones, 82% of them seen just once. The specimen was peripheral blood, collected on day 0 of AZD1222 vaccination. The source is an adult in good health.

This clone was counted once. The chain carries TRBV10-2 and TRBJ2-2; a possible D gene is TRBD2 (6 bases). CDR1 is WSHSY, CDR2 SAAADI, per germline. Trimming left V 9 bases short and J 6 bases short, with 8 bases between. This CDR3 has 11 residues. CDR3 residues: CASWRAGELFF. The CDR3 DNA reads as TGCGCCAGTTGGAGGGCCGGGGAGCTGTTTTTT.

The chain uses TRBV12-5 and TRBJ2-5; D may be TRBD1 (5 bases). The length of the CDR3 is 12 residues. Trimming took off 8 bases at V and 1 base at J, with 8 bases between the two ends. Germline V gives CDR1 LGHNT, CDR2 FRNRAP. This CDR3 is CASSTVQETQYF. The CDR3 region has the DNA TGTGCTAGTTCGACAGTCCAAGAGACCCAGTACTTC. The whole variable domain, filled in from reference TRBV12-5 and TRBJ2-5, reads DARVTQTPRHKVTEMGQEVTMRCQPILGHNTVFWYRQTMMQGLELLAYFRNRAPLDDSGMPKDRFSAEMPDATLATLKIQPSEPRDSAVYFCASSTVQETQYFGPGTRLLVL.

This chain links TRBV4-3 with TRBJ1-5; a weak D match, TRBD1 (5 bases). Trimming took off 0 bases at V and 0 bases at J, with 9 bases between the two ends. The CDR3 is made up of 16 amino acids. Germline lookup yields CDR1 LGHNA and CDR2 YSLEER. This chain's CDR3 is CASSQDRGASNQPQHF. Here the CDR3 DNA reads TGCGCCAGCAGCCAAGATCGAGGGGCTAGCAATCAGCCCCAGCATTTT.

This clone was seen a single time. CDR3 in DNA: TGTGCCAGCAGCCGGGGAGGCACTGAAGCTTTCTTT. This sequence encodes CASSRGGTEAFF. V gene TRBV11-3 combines with J gene TRBJ1-1; no reliable D call. The CDR3 runs to 12 residues. V shed 5 bases and J shed 4 bases, with 8 bases lying between them. CDR1 and CDR2 (germline): SGHNT, YENEEA.

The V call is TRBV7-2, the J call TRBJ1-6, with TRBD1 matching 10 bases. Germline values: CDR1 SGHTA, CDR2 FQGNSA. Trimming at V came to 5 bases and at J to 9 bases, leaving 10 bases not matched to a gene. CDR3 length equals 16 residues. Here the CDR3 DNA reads TGTGCCAGCAGCCGCGCCAAAGGACAGGGGGGTTCACCCCTCCACTTT. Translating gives CASSRAKGQGGSPLHF. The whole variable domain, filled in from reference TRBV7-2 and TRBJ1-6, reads GAGVSQSPSNKVTEKGKDVELRCDPISGHTALYWYRQSLGQGLEFLIYFQGNSAPDKSGLPSDRFSAERTGGSVSTLTIQRTQQEDSAVYLCASSRAKGQGGSPLHFGNGTRLTVT.

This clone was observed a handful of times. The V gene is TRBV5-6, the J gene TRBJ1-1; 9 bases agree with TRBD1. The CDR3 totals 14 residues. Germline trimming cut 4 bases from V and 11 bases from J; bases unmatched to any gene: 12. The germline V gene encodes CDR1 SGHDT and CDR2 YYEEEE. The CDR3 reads CASSPIVTGGEAFF. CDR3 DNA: TGTGCCAGCAGCCCTATCGTTACAGGGGGCGAGGCTTTCTTT. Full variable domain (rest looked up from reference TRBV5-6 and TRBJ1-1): DAGVTQSPTHLIKTRGQQVTLRCSPKSGHDTVSWYQQALGQGPQFIFQYYEEEERQRGNFPDRFSGHQFPNYSSELNVNALLLGDSALYLCASSPIVTGGEAFFGQGTRLTVV.

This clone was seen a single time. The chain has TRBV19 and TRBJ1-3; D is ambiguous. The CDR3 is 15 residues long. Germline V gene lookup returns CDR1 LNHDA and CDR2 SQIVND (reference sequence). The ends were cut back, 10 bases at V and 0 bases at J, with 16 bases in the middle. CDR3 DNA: TGTGCCACCAGACCGACGTATAGCTCTGGAAACACCATATATTTT. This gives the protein CATRPTYSSGNTIYF.

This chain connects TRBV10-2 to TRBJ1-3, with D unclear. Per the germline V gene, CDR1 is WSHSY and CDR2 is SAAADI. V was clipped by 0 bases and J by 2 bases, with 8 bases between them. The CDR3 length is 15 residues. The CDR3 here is CASSESSSPGNTIYF. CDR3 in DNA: TGCGCCAGCAGTGAGTCGAGCAGCCCTGGAAACACCATATATTTT.

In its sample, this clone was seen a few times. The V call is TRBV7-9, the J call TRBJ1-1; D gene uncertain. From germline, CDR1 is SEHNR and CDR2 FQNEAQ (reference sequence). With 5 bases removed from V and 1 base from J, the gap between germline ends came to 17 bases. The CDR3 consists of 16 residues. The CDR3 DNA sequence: TGTGCCAGCAGCCTCAACCTTGGTCCCCGGAACACTGAAGCTTTCTTT. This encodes CASSLNLGPRNTEAFF.

DNA of the CDR3: TGTGCCAGCAGCTTAGAGGGATCCACTGAAGCTTTCTTT. Protein: CASSLEGSTEAFF. J is TRBJ1-1 and V is TRBV7-2; D is undetermined. In germline, CDR1 is SGHTA, CDR2 FQGNSA. Trimming removed 1 base at V and 4 bases at J, with 7 bases between. CDR3 length equals 13 residues. Using reference TRBV7-2 and TRBJ1-1 for the parts outside the CDR3, the full variable domain is GAGVSQSPSNKVTEKGKDVELRCDPISGHTALYWYRQSLGQGLEFLIYFQGNSAPDKSGLPSDRFSAERTGGSVSTLTIQRTQQEDSAVYLCASSLEGSTEAFFGQGTRLTVV.

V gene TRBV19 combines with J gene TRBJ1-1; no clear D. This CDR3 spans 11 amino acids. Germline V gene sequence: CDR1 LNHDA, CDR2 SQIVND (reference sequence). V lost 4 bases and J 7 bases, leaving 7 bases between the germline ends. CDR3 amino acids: CASSRGGEAFF. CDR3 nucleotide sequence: TGTGCCAGTAGTAGGGGTGGTGAAGCTTTCTTT.

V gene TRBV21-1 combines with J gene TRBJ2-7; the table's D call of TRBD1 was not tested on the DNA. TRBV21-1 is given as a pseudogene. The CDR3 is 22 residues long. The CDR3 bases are TGTGCCAGCAGCAAAGGATGTAAACTAGCCCCGTTCCGGGACAGGGCCCCCCACGAGCAGTACTTC. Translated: CASSKGCKLAPFRDRAPHEQYF.

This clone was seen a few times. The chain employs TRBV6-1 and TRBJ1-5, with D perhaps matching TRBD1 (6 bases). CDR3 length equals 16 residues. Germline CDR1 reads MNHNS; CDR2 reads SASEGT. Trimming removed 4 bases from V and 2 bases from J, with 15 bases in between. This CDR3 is CASSGRGGARNQPQHF. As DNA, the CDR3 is TGTGCCAGCAGTGGCCGCGGGGGGGCGCGCAATCAGCCCCAGCATTTT.

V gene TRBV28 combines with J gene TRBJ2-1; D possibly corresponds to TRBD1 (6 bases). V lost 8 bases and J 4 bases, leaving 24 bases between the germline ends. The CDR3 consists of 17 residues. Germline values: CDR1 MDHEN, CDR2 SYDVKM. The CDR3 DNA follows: TGTGCCAGCGTATCCCTCACCGGGACAAAACCATACAATGAGCAGTTCTTC. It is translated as CASVSLTGTKPYNEQFF. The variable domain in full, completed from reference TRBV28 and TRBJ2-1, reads DVKVTQSSRYLVKRTGEKVFLECVQDMDHENMFWYRQDPGLGLRLIYFSYDVKMKEKGDIPEGYSVSREKKERFSLILESASTNQTSMYLCASVSLTGTKPYNEQFFGPGTRLTVL.

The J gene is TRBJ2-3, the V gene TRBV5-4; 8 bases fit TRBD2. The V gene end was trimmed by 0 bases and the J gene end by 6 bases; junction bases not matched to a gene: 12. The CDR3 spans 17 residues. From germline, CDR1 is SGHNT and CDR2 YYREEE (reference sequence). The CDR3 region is CASSLGHRSGGGDTQYF. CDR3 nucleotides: TGTGCCAGCAGCTTGGGCCACCGCAGCGGGGGAGGGGATACGCAGTATTTT.

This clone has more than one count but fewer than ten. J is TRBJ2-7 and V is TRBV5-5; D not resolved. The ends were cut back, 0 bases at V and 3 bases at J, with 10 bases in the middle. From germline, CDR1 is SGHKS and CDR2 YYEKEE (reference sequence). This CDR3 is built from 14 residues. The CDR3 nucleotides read TGTGCCAGCAGCTTGGCCCGACACCTCTACGAGCAGTACTTC. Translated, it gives CASSLARHLYEQYF.

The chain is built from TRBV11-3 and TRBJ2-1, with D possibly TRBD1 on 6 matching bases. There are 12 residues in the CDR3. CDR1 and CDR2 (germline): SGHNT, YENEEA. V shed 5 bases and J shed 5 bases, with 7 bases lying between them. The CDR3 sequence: CASSTGNNEQFF. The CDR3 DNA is TGTGCCAGCAGCACAGGGAACAATGAGCAGTTCTTC.